This TCR beta chain stems from a study of CD8 T cells in Susac syndrome. Looked up from germline, CDR1 is KGHDR and CDR2 is SFDVKD. Trimming took 1 base from V and 9 from J, leaving 9 bases between them. This CDR3 spans 13 amino acids. TCR beta sequencing was performed on blood CD8+ and CD4+ T cells. Random hexamers served to reverse transcribe about 0.45 to 1 ug RNA. TCRdb re-analysed the immunoSEQ multiplex PCR reads in MiXCR, keeping a single row per CDR3 protein. The data contain roughly 140,000 distinct CDR3 sequences, roughly 95% of them seen just once; the ten biggest clones take up 0.15% to 0.2%.

The gene calls are TRBV24-1 and TRBJ2-1, with D possibly matching TRBD2 (5 bases). Sample: CD4+ T cells from PBMCs. This clonotype was obtained from a human donor with Susac syndrome. The CDR3 reads CATSDLRGGEQFF. The CDR3 DNA is TGTGCCACCAGTGATTTACGGGGTGGTGAGCAGTTCTTC.